This entry describes one TCR beta chain. These data originate in a study of control samples from healthy donors and cancer patients. Trimming took 4 bases from V and 0 from J, leaving 16 bases between them. Germline CDR1 and CDR2: SGHRS and YFSETQ. The CDR3 loop spans 16 amino acids. Clones were sequenced by immunoSEQ multiplex PCR, and TCRdb holds only the in-frame ones, with some missing. The sample carries about 130,000 clones, approximately 90% recorded once. The chain is built from TRBV5-1 and TRBJ1-1, with a possible D match to TRBD1 (6 bases). The sequence was obtained from a middle-aged man in good health. The material sequenced was blood. Here the CDR3 reads CASSQEVGGLNTEAFF. The CDR3 nucleotides read TGCGCCAGCAGCCAGGAGGTGGGGGGCTTGAACACTGAAGCTTTCTTT.